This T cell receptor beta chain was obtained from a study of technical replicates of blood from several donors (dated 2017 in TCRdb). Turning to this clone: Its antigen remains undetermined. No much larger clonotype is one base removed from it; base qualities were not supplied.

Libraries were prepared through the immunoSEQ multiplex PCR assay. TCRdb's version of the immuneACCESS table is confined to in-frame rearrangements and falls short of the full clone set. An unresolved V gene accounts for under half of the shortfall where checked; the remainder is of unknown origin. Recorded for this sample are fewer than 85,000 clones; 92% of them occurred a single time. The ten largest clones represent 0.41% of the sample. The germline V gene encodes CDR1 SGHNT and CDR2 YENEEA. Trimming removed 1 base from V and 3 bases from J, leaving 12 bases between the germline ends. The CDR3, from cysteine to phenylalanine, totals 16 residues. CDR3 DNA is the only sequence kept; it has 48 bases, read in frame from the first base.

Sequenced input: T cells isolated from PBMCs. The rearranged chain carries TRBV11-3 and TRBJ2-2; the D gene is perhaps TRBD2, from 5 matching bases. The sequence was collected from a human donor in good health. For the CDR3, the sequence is CASSLAGRLYTGELFF. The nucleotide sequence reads TGTGCCAGCAGCTTAGCGGGAAGGCTCTACACCGGGGAGCTGTTTTTT.